The clone carrying this T cell receptor beta chain was counted only a few times. This CDR3 region has 15 residues. Per the germline V gene, CDR1 is SNHLY and CDR2 is FYNNEI. J lost 7 bases, V lost 1 base, and 4 bases had no gene match. The sample is drawn from a study of T cells of healthy individuals. TCRdb recomputed calls from the 5' RACE reads with MiXCR, one row per CDR3 protein. The top ten hold 4% to 5% of the sample, which has about 63,000 distinct CDR3 sequences, about 16% seen once. This chain joins TRBV2 and TRBJ2-2; 9 bases are a match to TRBD2. This TCR was recovered from a human donor in good health. The DNA for the CDR3 is TGTGCCAGCAGTGAAGTAGCGGGGGCGGTCGGGGAGCTGTTTTTT. Translated, it gives CASSEVAGAVGELFF.